What follows are 5 T cell receptor beta chains derived from one specimen sequenced in a study of blood T cells in healthy people across ages. Then a second PCR, running about 7 to 11 cycles, was carried out with a sample-barcoded 5' primer and a J-beta primer mix. TCRdb passed the 5' RACE reads through MiXCR, listing each CDR3 protein once. The sample yields over 750,000 distinct CDR3 sequences, roughly 25% seen once. In addition, the sample was reused for a study of T cells of mothers and their children.

Sequenced sample: blood. Receptors originate from a boy between 10 and 17 years old in good health.

The chain joins TRBV5-5 to TRBJ2-5, with TRBD1 matching over 11 bases. Germline lookup yields CDR1 SGHKS and CDR2 YYEKEE (reference sequence). The CDR3 length is 17 residues. V lost 1 base, J lost 5 bases, and 10 bases stayed unmatched. The CDR3 spells CASSLSLGQGVGETQYF. The CDR3, as DNA: TGTGCCAGCAGCTTGTCTCTGGGACAGGGGGTGGGTGAGACCCAGTACTTC.

The V gene is TRBV11-2, the J gene TRBJ2-5, with a possible D match to TRBD2 (6 bases). CDR3 length equals 14 residues. Germline V lookup: CDR1 SGHAT, CDR2 FQNNGV. The germline V and J ends were trimmed by 5 bases and 1 base, with 11 bases remaining between them. The CDR3 sequence is CASSAGRTQETQYF. Here the CDR3 DNA reads TGTGCCAGCAGCGCGGGACGGACCCAAGAGACCCAGTACTTC.

This chain links TRBV28 with TRBJ2-3, with TRBD1 matching over 11 bases. The V and J ends lost 5 bases and 3 bases, in that order; junction bases with no gene match: 4. The CDR3 sequence is 15 residues long. Germline V gene lookup returns CDR1 MDHEN and CDR2 SYDVKM. The CDR3 DNA reads TGTGCCAGCAGTCAATGGGACAGGGGGACAGATACGCAGTATTTT. Amino acid sequence: CASSQWDRGTDTQYF.

The CDR3 loop reads CASLYAGLAGETQYF. CDR3 in DNA: TGCGCCAGCCTGTATGCGGGATTAGCAGGCGAGACCCAGTACTTC. V usage is TRBV5-1 and J usage is TRBJ2-5; possibly TRBD2 for D (6 bases). Germline values: CDR1 SGHRS, CDR2 YFSETQ. The CDR3 is made up of 15 amino acids. The V end was cut by 7 bases, the J end by 5 bases, with 21 bases between.

The chain combines TRBV20-1 with TRBJ2-7; D unresolved. V was shortened by 4 bases and J by 2 bases, with 6 bases between the two germline ends. The CDR3 totals 11 residues. CDR1 and CDR2 (germline): DFQATT, SNEGSKA (reference sequence). The CDR3 nucleotides are TGCAGTGCTAACCGACCCTACGAGCAGTACTTC. It yields the protein CSANRPYEQYF.